A selection of T cell receptor beta chains follows, all from one sample in a study of blood T cell repertoires in COVID-19. Clones were sequenced by immunoSEQ multiplex PCR, and TCRdb holds only the in-frame ones, with some missing. Of just over 350,000 clones listed, around nine tenths are singletons. The specimen sequenced was peripheral blood. All receptors come from a woman aged 55-69 years with COVID-19, enrolled during active disease. Both conserved end residues are trimmed from each CDR3.

V gene,J gene,CDR3 protein
TRBV7-9,TRBJ2-7,ASSFGRADEQY
TRBV11-2,TRBJ1-1,ASSFQGGGTEAF
TRBV7-3,TRBJ1-2,ASSLTDGLLYYGYT
TRBV7-2,TRBJ2-7,ASSEDRFHEQY
TRBV7-9,TRBJ1-2,ASRNLAEGADYGYT
TRBV28,TRBJ1-5,ASSFDRGYNQPQH
TRBV5-6,TRBJ2-7,ASSWGDSEFYEQY
TRBV6-6,TRBJ1-1,ASSYPGGPNTEAF
TRBV4-2,TRBJ1-5,ASSLIRGANQPQH
TRBV30,TRBJ2-3,AWSDRTSGVGTQY
TRBV27,TRBJ1-4,ASSGLTGISEKLF
TRBV24-1,TRBJ1-1,ATQSEARENTEAF
TRBV18,TRBJ2-3,ASSPRQGVGTDTQY
TRBV7-2,TRBJ2-5,ASSLGRGGETQY
TRBV9,TRBJ1-6,ASSVGASSYNSPLH
TRBV30,TRBJ1-1,AWSLKTGVRAF
TRBV29-1,TRBJ1-1,SVPGQGLANTEAF
TRBV19,TRBJ1-1,ASSIFARGQGTEAF
TRBV9,TRBJ2-1,ASSGQIGVNEQF
TRBV9,TRBJ2-1,ASSWTSGEGSYNEQF
TRBV5-1,TRBJ2-5,ASSIGAKETQY
TRBV11-3,TRBJ2-3,ASSWASGGATSTDTQY
TRBV5-1,TRBJ2-3,ASSFSPGGTSTDTQY
TRBV27,TRBJ2-7,ASSPADRIYEQY
TRBV15,TRBJ1-2,ATSRDRGYGYT
TRBV7-2,TRBJ1-2,ASSGTGAHYGYT
TRBV7-2,TRBJ2-4,ASSSRTGFGNLAKNIQY
TRBV9,TRBJ1-1,ASSVERDTEAF
TRBV21-1,TRBJ1-3,ASSKEDGKGQDRWGSGNTIY
TRBV7-2,TRBJ2-1,ASSSGTGRGDNEQF
TRBV19,TRBJ1-1,ASSLTGDTEAF
TRBV12-3/TRBV12-4,TRBJ2-3,ASSFSRDTQY
TRBV4-3,TRBJ1-4,ASSQDPGEKLF
TRBV11-2,TRBJ2-3,ASSGQFEDTQY
TRBV15,TRBJ1-6,ATSRDWVTGRTYNSPLH
TRBV6-5,TRBJ1-1,ASSYAGTRGTEAF
TRBV7-9,TRBJ1-1,ASTLAGISNTEAF
TRBV5-1,TRBJ2-3,ASSSSGGVDTQY
TRBV27,TRBJ1-2,ASSSRAAVFTLYGYT
TRBV2,TRBJ1-1,ASLTQGPNTEAF
TRBV29-1,TRBJ1-5,SVRDNNQPQH
TRBV5-6,TRBJ2-1,ASSLRGGVSRQF
TRBV18,TRBJ1-3,ASSRQGSGNTIY
TRBV11-3,TRBJ2-6,ASSLRGLPSLSGANVLT
TRBV4-3,TRBJ2-2,ASSSTSGANTGELF
TRBV19,TRBJ1-5,ASSTPGTHYSNQPQH
TRBV5-6,TRBJ2-5,ASSLTSGGLGTQY
TRBV6-5,TRBJ2-7,ASSYSGTGYEQY
TRBV5-6,TRBJ2-1,ASSLLASGGAWAWEQF
TRBV9,TRBJ1-1,ASSPLDRRNTEAF
TRBV27,TRBJ1-4,ASRKGTGLEEKLF
TRBV5-4,TRBJ1-1,ASSLQGVPEAF
TRBV20-1,TRBJ2-1,SAVGGGEQF
TRBV19,TRBJ2-7,ASSRVGGYEQY
TRBV30,TRBJ2-5,AWSVSSGGRGTQY
TRBV4-1,TRBJ1-2,ASSQPPRTRNPNYGYT
TRBV28,TRBJ1-2,ASSPGHHYGYT
TRBV5-1,TRBJ1-2,ASSLLTGSDYGYT
TRBV30,TRBJ2-3,AWSVQRLGEY